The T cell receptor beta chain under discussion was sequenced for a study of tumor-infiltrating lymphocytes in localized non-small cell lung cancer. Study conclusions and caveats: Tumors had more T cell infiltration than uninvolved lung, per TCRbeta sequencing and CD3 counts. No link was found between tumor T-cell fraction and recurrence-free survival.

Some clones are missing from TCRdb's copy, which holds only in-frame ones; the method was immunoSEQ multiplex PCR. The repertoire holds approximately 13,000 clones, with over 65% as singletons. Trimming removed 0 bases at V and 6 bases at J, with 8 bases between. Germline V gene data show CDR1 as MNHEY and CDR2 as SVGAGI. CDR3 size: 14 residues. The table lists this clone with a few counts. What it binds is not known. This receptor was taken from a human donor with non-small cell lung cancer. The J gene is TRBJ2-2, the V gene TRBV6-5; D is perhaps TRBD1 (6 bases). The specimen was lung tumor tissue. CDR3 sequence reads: CASSYSQGAGELFF. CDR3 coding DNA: TGTGCCAGCAGTTACTCACAGGGTGCCGGGGAGCTGTTTTTT.